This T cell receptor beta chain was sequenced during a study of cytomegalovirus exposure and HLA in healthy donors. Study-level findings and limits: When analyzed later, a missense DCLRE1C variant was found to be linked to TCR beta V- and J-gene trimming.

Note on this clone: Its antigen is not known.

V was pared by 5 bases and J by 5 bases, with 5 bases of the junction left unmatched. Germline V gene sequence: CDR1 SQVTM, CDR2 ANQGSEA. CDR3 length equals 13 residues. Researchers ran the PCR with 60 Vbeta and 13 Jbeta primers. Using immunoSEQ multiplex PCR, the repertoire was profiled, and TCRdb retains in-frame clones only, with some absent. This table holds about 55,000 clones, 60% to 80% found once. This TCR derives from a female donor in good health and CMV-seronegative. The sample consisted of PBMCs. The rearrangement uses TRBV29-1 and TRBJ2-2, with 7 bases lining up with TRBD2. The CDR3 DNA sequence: TGCAGCGTTCGAAGGGGAGGGACCGGGGAGCTGTTTTTT. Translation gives CSVRRGGTGELFF.